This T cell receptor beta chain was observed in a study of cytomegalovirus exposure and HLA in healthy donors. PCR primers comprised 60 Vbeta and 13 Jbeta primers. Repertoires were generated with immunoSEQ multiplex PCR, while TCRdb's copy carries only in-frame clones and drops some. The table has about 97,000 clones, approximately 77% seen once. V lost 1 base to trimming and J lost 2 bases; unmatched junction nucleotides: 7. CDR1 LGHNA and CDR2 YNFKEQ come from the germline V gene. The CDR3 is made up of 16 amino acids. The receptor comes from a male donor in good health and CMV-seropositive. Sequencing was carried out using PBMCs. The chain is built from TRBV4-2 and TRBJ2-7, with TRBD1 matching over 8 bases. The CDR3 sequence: CASSQGRTGSTYEQYF. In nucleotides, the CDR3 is TGTGCCAGCAGCCAAGGAAGGACAGGGTCCACCTACGAGCAGTACTTC.